This section outlines one TCR beta chain sequence together with its context. This clonotype was observed a handful of times. The clone's antigen remains unknown. Per-nucleotide qualities are absent, and no much larger clonotype sits a single base away. The data originate from a study of blood T cells in healthy people across ages (dated by TCRdb to about 2015). Notes on the research overall: In model experiments, template switching captured roughly one uniquely barcoded TCR beta cDNA molecule for every two T cells. The study measured age-related changes in TCR beta repertoire diversity using deep sequencing normalized with unique cDNA molecular identifiers. Donors were grouped into four age groups: young (average 16 years), middle-aged (about 40), aged (about 60) and long-lived (about 89). Donors of different ages were randomly distributed across sequencing lanes to avoid experimental bias. Using the same blood draw, the study looked at two additional independent replicas of 1 million unique cDNA reads for two donors, one aged 18 to 30 and the other aged 80 or older.

The study at large found these results: Estimates of total diversity from one million sequenced T cells were regarded as lower bounds and underestimates. Compared with the aged group, the long-lived group had more naive CD4+ T cells, fewer expanded clones and increased TCR diversity, suggesting age selection. There was a strong correlation between observed TCR beta diversity and the percentage of naive T cells measured by flow cytometry. Since profiling was done on bulk unsorted PBMCs, naive and antigen-experienced compartments could not be conclusively compared. Because donor CMV infection status was unknown, age-related changes in expanded clonotypes were potentially confounded. Observed TCR beta diversity per million T cells fell roughly linearly with age, and a significant reduction was already apparent by age around 44.

From its cysteine to its phenylalanine, the CDR3 spans 12 amino acids. Solely the CDR3 DNA is kept, with 36 bases framed from the first base. V sheds 5 bases and J sheds 8 bases, leaving 10 bases between their ends. For CDR1 and CDR2, the germline V gene lists MNHEY and SVGEGT. The method behind the library was 5' RACE. This sample was sequenced with an Illumina HiSeq 2500. The second PCR ran for about 7 to 11 cycles and used a J-beta primer mix along with a sample-barcoded 5' primer. A template-switch 5' adaptor carrying 12 random nucleotides introduced a unique molecular identifier onto each TCR beta cDNA molecule. At least 3 million CDR3-containing paired-end reads were obtained from each sample. All of the RNA was converted into first-strand cDNA using the Mint cDNA synthesis kit, with a TRBC-specific oligonucleotide serving as the primer. All cDNA was treated with uracil-DNA glycosylase and then went through a first 18-cycle PCR with the universal primers M1SS and BC2_uni_R. From the authors' description of their analysis: Normalization of each sample was performed by random selection of 1 million high-quality reads, each carrying a distinct molecular identifier. Reads with shared molecular identifiers were discarded instead of being binned into consensus sequences. MiTCR, set to a Q25 quality threshold and the strictest error-elimination algorithm, was used for CDR3 identification, clonotype clustering and error correction. A nonparametric unseen species model with Euler transformation was used to estimate a lower bound on total TCR beta diversity. The public reads were reanalyzed by TCRdb: fastp trimming at Q25, MiXCR alignment, in-frame beta chains only. Each entry is one CDR3 protein sequence, shown with its most common DNA and genes. These V and J calls derive from TCRdb rather than the authors' analysis. The sample records 650,000 to 1,000,000 distinct CDR3 sequences, roughly 46% of which are singletons. The ten largest clones represent approximately 18% of the sample.

Systemically healthy Caucasian individuals from Russia, 39 in total and aged roughly 6 to 95 years, were included as donors. Each donor gave approximately 10 milliliters of peripheral blood, collected into EDTA-treated Vacutainer tubes. Ficoll-Paque density-gradient centrifugation was used to isolate PBMCs, with at least 6.5 million obtained per sample. Total RNA, at least 6 micrograms per sample, was extracted from PBMCs with Trizol reagent. The percentages of naive CD45RAhigh/CD27high T cells were determined by flow cytometry on a PBMC aliquot from every donor. Recombination joined TRBV6-2 or TRBV6-3 with TRBJ2-1; tentative D gene TRBD2, with 6 bases matching. This TCR derives from a man at least 80 years old in good health. Sample: blood. This receptor has the CDR3 CASSRTNDEQFF. In nucleotides, the sequence is TGTGCCAGCAGTAGGACTAACGATGAGCAGTTCTTC.